The rows below give T cell receptor beta chains drawn from one sample of a study of OX40 agonist ivuxolimab in advanced cancers. Profiled with immunoSEQ multiplex PCR; TCRdb holds only in-frame clones, not every one. Among more than 60,000 clones, around 89% were seen once, and the ten largest hold approximately 14%. The material sequenced was CD4+ or CD8+ T cells sorted from blood, taken in a trial of the OX40 agonist ivuxolimab. The source of these receptors is an adult with an advanced solid tumor such as melanoma, head and neck, liver or kidney cancer. Each CDR3 is given with its conserved first and last residue. The order of the fields is clone size, J gene, V gene, D gene, CDR3 protein, CDR3 DNA. The D gene is left open where the match is weak. A clone size is listed for some rows: how often the clone was seen (once, few, many), or a class if it is expanded.

once | TRBJ1-2 | TRBV7-6 | TRBD1 | CASSPTRQGAYGYTF | TGTGCCAGCAGCCCAACCCGACAGGGCGCCTATGGCTACACCTTC
NA | TRBJ2-2 | TRBV7-9 | NA | CASSWRNGELFF | TGTGCCAGCAGCTGGAGAAACGGGGAGCTGTTTTTT
NA | TRBJ2-2 | TRBV7-8 | NA | CASSLENSAGELFF | TGTGCCAGCAGCTTAGAGAACTCGGCCGGGGAGCTGTTTTTT
NA | TRBJ2-1 | TRBV27 | NA | CASSFVTGLGEQFF | TGTGCCAGCAGTTTTGTGACGGGGTTGGGTGAGCAGTTCTTC
NA | TRBJ2-7 | TRBV4-1 | TRBD1 | CASSPSQGGLSYEQYF | TGCGCCAGCAGCCCAAGTCAAGGGGGCCTTTCCTACGAGCAGTACTTC
NA | TRBJ2-3 | TRBV27 | TRBD2 | CASSGGVDTQYF | TGTGCCAGCAGCGGGGGGGTCGATACGCAGTATTTT
NA | TRBJ2-5 | TRBV9 | NA | CASSVDQETQYF | TGTGCCAGCAGCGTAGATCAGGAGACCCAGTACTTC
NA | TRBJ2-1 | TRBV19 | NA | CASSIHREQFF | TGTGCCAGTAGTATCCACCGTGAGCAGTTCTTC
NA | TRBJ1-1 | TRBV29-1 | NA | CSVKDGLNTEAFF | TGCAGCGTCAAGGACGGTTTGAACACTGAAGCTTTCTTT
NA | TRBJ2-7 | TRBV28 | TRBD1 | CASDHWGQGAYEQYF | TGTGCCAGCGACCATTGGGGACAGGGGGCCTACGAGCAGTACTTC
NA | TRBJ2-7 | TRBV19 | NA | CASTSEGPSYEQYF | TGTGCCAGTACCTCGGAGGGACCCTCCTACGAGCAGTACTTC
NA | TRBJ2-5 | TRBV23-1 | TRBD2 | CASSLSSGGPPQETQYF | TGCGCCAGCAGTCTGTCTAGCGGGGGCCCCCCCCAAGAGACCCAGTACTTC
NA | TRBJ2-3 | TRBV5-5 | NA | CASTSVGLTDTQYF | TGTGCCAGCACCTCGGTTGGACTTACAGATACGCAGTATTTT
NA | TRBJ2-6 | TRBV29-1 | TRBD2 | CSVEGGPETSGANVLTF | TGCAGCGTTGAGGGAGGGCCTGAAACCTCTGGGGCCAACGTCCTGACTTTC
few | TRBJ2-7 | TRBV15 | NA | CATRDEPGPYEQYF | TGTGCCACCAGGGACGAACCGGGGCCCTACGAGCAGTACTTC
NA | TRBJ2-7 | TRBV28 | TRBD2 | CASSFLAGDSYEQYF | TGTGCCAGCAGTTTCTTAGCGGGAGATTCCTACGAGCAGTACTTC
NA | TRBJ2-7 | TRBV10-3 | TRBD2 | CAISTGTSGRGGYEQYF | TGTGCCATCAGTACCGGGACTAGCGGGAGAGGGGGCTACGAGCAGTACTTC
few | TRBJ1-2 | TRBV9 | NA | CASSVDFRGILGYTF | TGTGCCAGCAGCGTAGACTTCAGGGGAATACTGGGCTACACCTTC
NA | TRBJ1-5 | TRBV19 | NA | CASSLKGVYSNQPQHF | TGTGCCAGTAGCTTGAAAGGGGTCTATAGCAATCAGCCCCAGCATTTT
NA | TRBJ1-4 | TRBV28 | NA | CASSLLGGTSEKLFF | TGTGCCAGCAGTTTATTGGGGGGGACATCTGAAAAACTGTTTTTT
NA | TRBJ2-7 | TRBV7-9 | TRBD2 | CASTASGAGEQYF | TGTGCCAGCACCGCTAGCGGTGCGGGCGAGCAGTACTTC
NA | TRBJ1-1 | TRBV4-1 | TRBD1 | CASSPEQGAMNTEAFF | TGCGCCAGCAGCCCGGAACAGGGGGCAATGAACACTGAAGCTTTCTTT
NA | TRBJ1-3 | TRBV28 | NA | CASINRDVGNTIYF | TGTGCCAGCATAAACCGCGACGTTGGAAACACCATATATTTT
NA | TRBJ2-4 | TRBV19 | NA | CASSILQGPNIQYF | TGTGCCAGTAGTATCTTGCAGGGCCCAAACATTCAGTACTTC
once | TRBJ1-3 | TRBV10-3 | NA | CAISESASGNTIYF | TGTGCCATCAGTGAATCGGCTTCTGGAAACACCATATATTTT
NA | TRBJ2-7 | TRBV7-3 | TRBD1 | CASSLFGTGDYEQYF | TGTGCCAGCAGCCTCTTCGGGACAGGGGACTACGAGCAGTACTTC
NA | TRBJ1-3 | TRBV18 | NA | CASSPDRVNPGNTIYF | TGTGCCAGCTCACCGGACCGAGTGAATCCTGGAAACACCATATATTTT
few | TRBJ1-1 | TRBV7-9 | TRBD1 | CASSRGQGRTEAFF | TGTGCCAGCAGCCGAGGACAGGGCCGAACTGAAGCTTTCTTT
NA | TRBJ2-5 | TRBV7-9 | NA | CASSGSKETQYF | TGTGCCAGCAGTGGCAGCAAAGAGACCCAGTACTTC
NA | TRBJ1-5 | TRBV6-1 | NA | CASSEWGTAVNQPQHF | TGTGCCAGCAGTGAATGGGGGACGGCAGTCAATCAGCCCCAGCATTTT
NA | TRBJ2-7 | TRBV27 | TRBD1 | CASSRTGPYEQYF | TGTGCCAGCAGTCGGACAGGGCCCTACGAGCAGTACTTC
NA | TRBJ2-1 | TRBV7-3 | TRBD2 | CASSPGSSGGPAYNEQFF | TGTGCCAGCAGCCCAGGGAGTAGCGGGGGGCCGGCCTACAATGAGCAGTTCTTC
NA | TRBJ2-7 | TRBV5-4 | NA | CASSLGSAAGSYEQYF | TGTGCCAGCAGCTTGGGAAGCGCGGCAGGGTCCTACGAGCAGTACTTC
NA | TRBJ1-2 | TRBV19 | NA | CASRTLGAYGYTF | TGTGCCAGCCGGACATTAGGTGCCTATGGCTACACCTTC
once | TRBJ2-3 | TRBV28 | NA | CASSLLVGGTDTQYF | TGTGCCAGCAGTTTGTTAGTGGGGGGCACAGATACGCAGTATTTT
NA | TRBJ2-7 | TRBV27 | NA | CASSLSRGDEQYF | TGTGCCAGCAGTTTATCGAGAGGGGACGAGCAGTACTTC
NA | TRBJ1-1 | TRBV5-8 | NA | CASSSTWGDAFF | TGTGCCAGCAGCTCAACTTGGGGGGACGCTTTCTTT
NA | TRBJ2-1 | TRBV19 | NA | CASAGSSYNEQFF | TGTGCTTCAGCAGGAAGCTCCTACAATGAGCAGTTCTTC
few | TRBJ1-4 | TRBV7-9 | TRBD1 | CASSLWTGEKLFF | TGTGCCAGCAGCCTTTGGACAGGTGAAAAACTGTTTTTT
once | TRBJ2-1 | TRBV11-2 | NA | CASSSLVSYNEQFF | TGTGCCAGCAGCTCCCTAGTTTCCTACAATGAGCAGTTCTTC
NA | TRBJ2-5 | TRBV5-1 | NA | CASSLDRYQETQYF | TGCGCCAGCAGCTTGGACAGGTACCAAGAGACCCAGTACTTC
NA | TRBJ2-7 | TRBV11-2 | NA | CASSPAGPREQYF | TGTGCCAGCAGCCCGGCGGGGCCCCGCGAGCAGTACTTC
NA | TRBJ1-2 | TRBV15 | NA | CATSRDRGAYYGYTF | TGTGCCACCAGCAGAGATAGGGGGGCCTACTATGGCTACACCTTC
NA | TRBJ1-1 | TRBV9 | NA | CASSVGLGDTEAFF | TGTGCCAGCAGCGTAGGGCTTGGGGACACTGAAGCTTTCTTT
NA | TRBJ2-1 | TRBV9 | TRBD2 | CASSVSGSSYNEQFF | TGTGCCAGCAGCGTAAGCGGGAGCTCCTACAATGAGCAGTTCTTC
NA | TRBJ2-7 | TRBV5-1 | NA | CASSSDRTEQYF | TGCGCCAGCAGCTCAGACAGAACTGAGCAGTACTTC
NA | TRBJ2-1 | TRBV28 | NA | CASKVASSYNEQFF | TGTGCCAGCAAGGTCGCGAGCTCCTACAATGAGCAGTTCTTC
NA | TRBJ2-3 | TRBV2 | NA | CASSTPTKYTQYF | TGTGCCAGCTCTACGCCTACTAAGTATACGCAGTATTTT
NA | TRBJ1-6 | TRBV5-6 | TRBD1 | CASRYGQGSESSYNSPLHF | TGTGCCAGCAGATATGGACAGGGGAGTGAGAGCTCCTATAATTCACCCCTCCACTTT
NA | TRBJ2-7 | TRBV5-1 | NA | CASSLGADYEQYF | TGCGCCAGCAGCTTGGGAGCCGACTACGAGCAGTACTTC